The 2 T cell receptor beta chains reported below all come from one sample, sequenced in a study of cytomegalovirus exposure and HLA in healthy donors. PCR primers comprised 60 Vbeta and 13 Jbeta primers. Using immunoSEQ multiplex PCR, the repertoire was profiled, and TCRdb retains in-frame clones only, with some absent. The sample data list about 130,000 clones. Sequencing was done on a sample of PBMCs. Receptors originate from a man younger than 30 in good health and CMV-seronegative.

The chain joins TRBV5-4 to TRBJ1-4, with D perhaps matching TRBD1 (6 bases). Germline V lookup: CDR1 SGHNT, CDR2 YYREEE (reference sequence). The CDR3 contains 14 residues. The V and J ends lost 5 bases and 1 base respectively, with 9 bases between them. The CDR3: CASRTTGTNEKLFF. CDR3 DNA sequence: TGTGCCAGCAGAACGACAGGAACTAATGAAAAACTGTTTTTT.

The V call is TRBV19, the J call TRBJ1-1; D possibly corresponds to TRBD1 (5 bases). The CDR3 covers 15 residues. Per germline, CDR1 LNHDA and CDR2 SQIVND (reference sequence). Trimming cost V 6 bases and J 0 bases, with 14 bases left between them. CDR3 nucleotide sequence: TGTGCCAGTAGGCGGGGCAGCTTGATGAACACTGAAGCTTTCTTT. Protein: CASRRGSLMNTEAFF.